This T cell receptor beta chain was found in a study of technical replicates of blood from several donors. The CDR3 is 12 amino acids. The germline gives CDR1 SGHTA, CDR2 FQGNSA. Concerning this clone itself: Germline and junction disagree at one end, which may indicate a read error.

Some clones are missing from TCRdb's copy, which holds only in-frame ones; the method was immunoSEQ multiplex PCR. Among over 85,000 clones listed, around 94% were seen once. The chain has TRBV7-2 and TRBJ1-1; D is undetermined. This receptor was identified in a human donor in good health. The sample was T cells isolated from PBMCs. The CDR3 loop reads CASRVIGVWALF. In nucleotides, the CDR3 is TGTGCCAGCAGAGTTATTGGTGTCTGGGCCTTGTTT.